A selection of T cell receptor beta chains follows, all from one sample in a study of cytotoxic CD8 clonotypes in ibrutinib-treated CLL. The protocol was immunoSEQ multiplex PCR, while the TCRdb copy is restricted to in-frame clones and leaves out a portion. The sample includes over 75,000 clones, approximately 80% of them seen just once. The sample in question was PBMCs, obtained after 12 months of ibrutinib treatment. The source of these receptors is a human donor with chronic lymphocytic leukemia. Each CDR3 is given with its conserved first and last residue. A D gene is named only where the DNA matches it firmly. Not every row has a clone size; where given, it reads once, few, many or a size class.

d_gene: -; v_gene: TRBV27; j_gene: TRBJ2-5; abundance: few; CDR3aa: CASSPSGYQETQYF; CDR3nt: TGTGCCAGCAGCCCGAGCGGGTACCAAGAGACCCAGTACTTC
d_gene: -; v_gene: TRBV7-6; j_gene: TRBJ2-7; abundance: -; CDR3aa: CASSSSSPYEQYF; CDR3nt: TGTGCCAGCAGCTCATCTTCCCCCTACGAGCAGTACTTC
d_gene: -; v_gene: TRBV6-1; j_gene: TRBJ1-5; abundance: -; CDR3aa: CASSSTDGFWQPQHF; CDR3nt: TGTGCCAGCAGCTCTACGGATGGATTTTGGCAGCCCCAGCATTTT
d_gene: TRBD2; v_gene: TRBV10-3; j_gene: TRBJ2-3; abundance: -; CDR3aa: CAISEISGGSTDTQYF; CDR3nt: TGTGCCATCAGTGAGATTAGCGGGGGCAGCACAGATACGCAGTATTTT
d_gene: -; v_gene: TRBV11-3; j_gene: TRBJ2-5; abundance: -; CDR3aa: CASSEGSLQETQYF; CDR3nt: TGTGCCAGCAGCGAGGGGAGCCTACAAGAGACCCAGTACTTC
d_gene: TRBD2; v_gene: TRBV5-1; j_gene: TRBJ2-3; abundance: once; CDR3aa: CASSSNAASGGATDTQYF; CDR3nt: TGCGCCAGCAGCTCGAACGCGGCTAGCGGGGGGGCCACAGATACGCAGTATTTT
d_gene: -; v_gene: TRBV5-1; j_gene: TRBJ1-5; abundance: -; CDR3aa: CASSYSSNQPQHF; CDR3nt: TGCGCCAGCAGCTACAGTAGCAATCAGCCCCAGCATTTT
d_gene: -; v_gene: TRBV19; j_gene: TRBJ1-5; abundance: few; CDR3aa: CASSVTGTYSNQPQHF; CDR3nt: TGTGCCAGTAGTGTTACAGGGACCTATAGCAATCAGCCCCAGCATTTT
d_gene: -; v_gene: TRBV5-1; j_gene: TRBJ1-1; abundance: -; CDR3aa: CASSLQGTEAFF; CDR3nt: TGCGCCAGCAGCTTGCAGGGTACTGAAGCTTTCTTT
d_gene: TRBD1; v_gene: TRBV27; j_gene: TRBJ2-1; abundance: once; CDR3aa: CASSSYGQGRGDEQFF; CDR3nt: TGTGCCAGCAGTTCCTACGGACAGGGCAGGGGCGATGAGCAGTTCTTC
d_gene: TRBD2; v_gene: TRBV5-1; j_gene: TRBJ2-5; abundance: -; CDR3aa: CASSASGGQETQYF; CDR3nt: TGCGCCAGCAGCGCGAGCGGGGGGCAAGAGACCCAGTACTTC
d_gene: -; v_gene: TRBV5-6; j_gene: TRBJ2-7; abundance: -; CDR3aa: CASSLVGGSEGVPYEQYF; CDR3nt: TGTGCCAGCAGCTTGGTCGGTGGTTCGGAGGGGGTACCCTACGAGCAGTACTTC
d_gene: TRBD2; v_gene: TRBV14; j_gene: TRBJ2-7; abundance: once; CDR3aa: CASSQVLAGEQYF; CDR3nt: TGTGCCAGCAGCCAAGTACTAGCGGGGGAGCAGTACTTC
d_gene: TRBD1; v_gene: TRBV5-1; j_gene: TRBJ2-1; abundance: -; CDR3aa: CASNRQGQRDEQFF; CDR3nt: TGCGCCAGCAACCGACAGGGCCAAAGGGATGAGCAGTTCTTC
d_gene: -; v_gene: TRBV5-1; j_gene: TRBJ2-2; abundance: -; CDR3aa: CASSFTDTGELFF; CDR3nt: TGCGCCAGCAGCTTTACTGACACCGGGGAGCTGTTTTTT
d_gene: TRBD1; v_gene: TRBV29-1; j_gene: TRBJ2-1; abundance: -; CDR3aa: CSVDPKTGTGGNNEQFF; CDR3nt: TGCAGCGTTGATCCTAAGACCGGGACAGGGGGAAACAATGAGCAGTTCTTC
d_gene: -; v_gene: TRBV7-8; j_gene: TRBJ1-1; abundance: -; CDR3aa: CASSMTENTEAFF; CDR3nt: TGTGCCAGCAGCATGACAGAGAACACTGAAGCTTTCTTT
d_gene: -; v_gene: TRBV6-6; j_gene: TRBJ1-1; abundance: -; CDR3aa: CAIRAGTTGMEAFF; CDR3nt: TGTGCCATCAGGGCCGGGACCACCGGGATGGAAGCTTTCTTT
d_gene: -; v_gene: TRBV2; j_gene: TRBJ1-2; abundance: many; CDR3aa: CASSRVEGYTF; CDR3nt: TGTGCCAGCAGCCGGGTGGAAGGCTACACCTTC
d_gene: -; v_gene: TRBV2; j_gene: TRBJ1-1; abundance: -; CDR3aa: CASRTGTEAFF; CDR3nt: TGTGCCAGCCGGACGGGCACTGAAGCTTTCTTT
d_gene: -; v_gene: TRBV7-2; j_gene: TRBJ2-1; abundance: -; CDR3aa: CASSPGGGARQFF; CDR3nt: TGTGCCAGCAGTCCCGGTGGAGGCGCACGGCAGTTCTTC
d_gene: TRBD1; v_gene: TRBV7-9; j_gene: TRBJ2-2; abundance: -; CDR3aa: CASSGTGGNTGELFF; CDR3nt: TGTGCCAGCAGCGGGACAGGGGGTAACACCGGGGAGCTGTTTTTT
d_gene: -; v_gene: TRBV14; j_gene: TRBJ1-2; abundance: -; CDR3aa: CASSRGGRSYTF; CDR3nt: TGTGCCAGCAGCCGTGGGGGGAGAAGCTACACCTTC
d_gene: -; v_gene: TRBV5-1; j_gene: TRBJ1-6; abundance: -; CDR3aa: CASSFGVEGLDSPLHF; CDR3nt: TGCGCCAGCAGCTTTGGGGTTGAGGGGTTGGATTCACCCCTCCACTTT
d_gene: -; v_gene: TRBV5-1; j_gene: TRBJ1-1; abundance: once; CDR3aa: CASSSLIRTENTEAFF; CDR3nt: TGCGCCAGCAGCTCTTTGATCAGGACAGAGAACACTGAAGCTTTCTTT
d_gene: -; v_gene: TRBV4-3; j_gene: TRBJ2-7; abundance: -; CDR3aa: CASSQGQLNYEQYF; CDR3nt: TGCGCCAGCAGCCAAGGACAGCTAAACTACGAGCAGTACTTC
d_gene: TRBD1; v_gene: TRBV5-6; j_gene: TRBJ2-5; abundance: -; CDR3aa: CASSMGTGQETQYF; CDR3nt: TGTGCCAGCAGCATGGGGACAGGCCAAGAGACCCAGTACTTC
d_gene: TRBD1; v_gene: TRBV6-5; j_gene: TRBJ2-5; abundance: few; CDR3aa: CASSYSGQGVIETQYF; CDR3nt: TGTGCCAGCAGTTACTCGGGACAGGGGGTAATCGAGACCCAGTACTTC
d_gene: -; v_gene: TRBV11-3; j_gene: TRBJ2-3; abundance: -; CDR3aa: CASSLGRSPSTDTQYF; CDR3nt: TGTGCCAGCAGCTTAGGCAGGTCCCCTAGCACAGATACGCAGTATTTT
d_gene: -; v_gene: TRBV30; j_gene: TRBJ1-2; abundance: -; CDR3aa: CAWFRPGRQEGYTF; CDR3nt: TGTGCCTGGTTTCGCCCGGGACGACAGGAGGGCTACACCTTC
d_gene: -; v_gene: TRBV5-1; j_gene: TRBJ2-2; abundance: -; CDR3aa: CASSLAGVLSGELFF; CDR3nt: TGCGCCAGCAGCTTGGCCGGGGTGCTTTCAGGGGAGCTGTTTTTT
d_gene: -; v_gene: TRBV27; j_gene: TRBJ2-2; abundance: -; CDR3aa: CASSRWPTGELFF; CDR3nt: TGTGCCAGCAGTCGTTGGCCCACCGGGGAGCTGTTTTTT
d_gene: TRBD1; v_gene: TRBV15; j_gene: TRBJ2-6; abundance: -; CDR3aa: CATSTERQGRLSGANVLTF; CDR3nt: TGTGCCACCAGCACGGAGAGACAGGGGAGACTCTCTGGGGCCAACGTCCTGACTTTC
d_gene: -; v_gene: TRBV5-5; j_gene: TRBJ2-5; abundance: -; CDR3aa: CASSLDYRPQETQYF; CDR3nt: TGTGCCAGCAGCTTGGATTACAGGCCACAAGAGACCCAGTACTTC
d_gene: -; v_gene: TRBV6-6; j_gene: TRBJ2-7; abundance: -; CDR3aa: CASSYSQARAYEQYF; CDR3nt: TGTGCCAGCAGTTATTCTCAGGCCAGGGCATACGAGCAGTACTTC
d_gene: TRBD1; v_gene: TRBV25-1; j_gene: TRBJ2-7; abundance: -; CDR3aa: CASRREQGAREQYF; CDR3nt: TGTGCCAGCCGCCGGGAACAGGGGGCACGGGAGCAGTACTTC
d_gene: TRBD2; v_gene: TRBV6-5; j_gene: TRBJ2-5; abundance: -; CDR3aa: CASSMTSGQETQYF; CDR3nt: TGTGCCAGCAGCATGACTAGCGGACAAGAGACCCAGTACTTC
d_gene: -; v_gene: TRBV6-5; j_gene: TRBJ2-3; abundance: -; CDR3aa: CASSYSFSGGPDTQYF; CDR3nt: TGTGCCAGCAGTTACTCGTTTTCGGGGGGCCCTGATACGCAGTATTTT
d_gene: -; v_gene: TRBV30; j_gene: TRBJ2-1; abundance: -; CDR3aa: CAWSVFGIAYNEQFF; CDR3nt: TGTGCCTGGAGTGTATTTGGTATCGCCTACAATGAGCAGTTCTTC
d_gene: -; v_gene: TRBV11-3; j_gene: TRBJ2-2; abundance: -; CDR3aa: CASSLRIGELFF; CDR3nt: TGTGCCAGCAGCTTAAGGATCGGGGAGCTGTTTTTT
d_gene: TRBD2; v_gene: TRBV10-3; j_gene: TRBJ2-7; abundance: once; CDR3aa: CAHSGGDYEQYF; CDR3nt: TGTGCCCACAGCGGGGGGGACTACGAGCAGTACTTC
d_gene: TRBD1; v_gene: TRBV7-2; j_gene: TRBJ2-2; abundance: once; CDR3aa: CASSPQGALTGELFF; CDR3nt: TGTGCCAGCAGTCCACAGGGGGCTCTCACCGGGGAGCTGTTTTTT
d_gene: TRBD2; v_gene: TRBV4-1; j_gene: TRBJ2-3; abundance: -; CDR3aa: CASSRGSASGVRTDTQYF; CDR3nt: TGCGCCAGCAGCCGAGGGTCGGCTAGCGGGGTTCGCACAGATACGCAGTATTTT
d_gene: -; v_gene: TRBV27; j_gene: TRBJ2-2; abundance: -; CDR3aa: CASSLGQGNTGELFF; CDR3nt: TGTGCCAGCAGTTTGGGGCAGGGGAACACCGGGGAGCTGTTTTTT
d_gene: -; v_gene: TRBV6-1; j_gene: TRBJ1-1; abundance: -; CDR3aa: CASTLFDGSSQAFF; CDR3nt: TGTGCCAGCACTTTATTTGACGGGTCCTCTCAAGCTTTCTTT
d_gene: -; v_gene: TRBV7-9; j_gene: TRBJ2-7; abundance: -; CDR3aa: CASSLDGATYEQYF; CDR3nt: TGTGCCAGCAGCTTAGATGGGGCGACCTACGAGCAGTACTTC
d_gene: -; v_gene: TRBV7-9; j_gene: TRBJ1-1; abundance: -; CDR3aa: CASSLAQFAEAFF; CDR3nt: TGTGCCAGCAGCTTAGCACAGTTCGCTGAAGCTTTCTTT
d_gene: -; v_gene: TRBV2; j_gene: TRBJ1-6; abundance: -; CDR3aa: CASSERAEYNSPLHF; CDR3nt: TGTGCCAGCAGTGAAAGGGCAGAATATAATTCACCCCTCCACTTT
d_gene: TRBD1; v_gene: TRBV2; j_gene: TRBJ2-5; abundance: -; CDR3aa: CASSVPRGGGETQYF; CDR3nt: TGTGCCAGCAGTGTCCCGAGAGGGGGCGGGGAGACCCAGTACTTC
d_gene: -; v_gene: TRBV5-5; j_gene: TRBJ1-2; abundance: -; CDR3aa: CASSLTANYGYTF; CDR3nt: TGTGCCAGCAGCTTGACAGCTAACTATGGCTACACCTTC
d_gene: -; v_gene: TRBV7-2; j_gene: TRBJ1-2; abundance: few; CDR3aa: CASSLVIADGYTF; CDR3nt: TGTGCCAGCAGCTTAGTCATAGCGGATGGCTACACCTTC